The rows below give T cell receptor beta chains drawn from one sample of a study of follicular helper T cells after annual influenza vaccination. Some clones are missing from TCRdb's copy, which holds only in-frame ones; the method was immunoSEQ multiplex PCR. The sample lists roughly 3,400 clones; roughly 80% were seen once. This specimen was CXCR5+ CD38- circulating T follicular helper cells from blood, taken 7 days after influenza vaccination. All receptors derive from an adult who received the influenza vaccine. CDR3s include the opening cysteine and the closing phenylalanine or tryptophan.

V gene: TRBV6-5
J gene: TRBJ1-1
CDR3 protein: CASSYAYGRGNTEAFF

V gene: TRBV9
J gene: TRBJ2-3
CDR3 protein: CASATSVGTDTQYF

V gene: TRBV5-4
J gene: TRBJ2-3
CDR3 protein: CASSERKQTLSTDTQYF

V gene: TRBV18
J gene: TRBJ1-1
CDR3 protein: CASSPGMNTEAFF

V gene: TRBV28
J gene: TRBJ2-1
CDR3 protein: CASRGGLNYNEQFF

V gene: TRBV7-2
J gene: TRBJ2-7
CDR3 protein: CASSSGWGYEQYF

V gene: TRBV7-7
J gene: TRBJ2-2
CDR3 protein: CASSTGQGRAGELFF

V gene: TRBV4-3
J gene: TRBJ1-3
CDR3 protein: CASSQDPRASGNTIYF

V gene: TRBV9
J gene: TRBJ1-5
CDR3 protein: CASSPRTGKGPQHF

V gene: TRBV5-6
J gene: TRBJ1-2
CDR3 protein: CASSLWQGGYYGYTF

V gene: TRBV6-5
J gene: TRBJ1-2
CDR3 protein: CASSMLGPTLRGYTF

V gene: TRBV2
J gene: TRBJ1-3
CDR3 protein: CASSERATSGNTIYF

V gene: TRBV5-1
J gene: TRBJ1-4
CDR3 protein: CASSPAGGYEKLFF

V gene: TRBV19
J gene: TRBJ1-2
CDR3 protein: CASSDQGAYGYTF

V gene: TRBV4-2
J gene: TRBJ2-3
CDR3 protein: CASRQGLAGDTQYF

V gene: TRBV4-3
J gene: TRBJ1-1
CDR3 protein: CASSQVPGQGTGTEAFF

V gene: TRBV27
J gene: TRBJ1-2
CDR3 protein: CASSLRQTDGYTF

V gene: TRBV4-2
J gene: TRBJ1-4
CDR3 protein: CASSQDHAGGVYEKLFF

V gene: TRBV4-1
J gene: TRBJ1-4
CDR3 protein: CASSPRTATNEKLFF

V gene: TRBV9
J gene: TRBJ1-4
CDR3 protein: CASSGDSSNEKLFF

V gene: TRBV7-2
J gene: TRBJ1-2
CDR3 protein: CASSLAHGRYGYTF

V gene: TRBV23-1
J gene: TRBJ1-2
CDR3 protein: CASRTNAFREKGYTF

V gene: TRBV5-6
J gene: TRBJ1-2
CDR3 protein: CASSRGANYGYTF

V gene: TRBV7-2
J gene: TRBJ2-2
CDR3 protein: CASSREGGRGRTGELFF

V gene: TRBV5-5
J gene: TRBJ1-2
CDR3 protein: CASSLVTGALAGYTF

V gene: TRBV6-5
J gene: TRBJ1-5
CDR3 protein: CASCVRQGNQPQHF

V gene: TRBV5-1
J gene: TRBJ2-3
CDR3 protein: CASSYLGYTDTQYF

V gene: TRBV5-1
J gene: TRBJ1-2
CDR3 protein: CASSFSPTDRGTNYGYTF

V gene: TRBV6-1
J gene: TRBJ1-1
CDR3 protein: CASSYRGQGTEAFF

V gene: TRBV7-2
J gene: TRBJ2-5
CDR3 protein: CASSSGTNGETQYF

V gene: TRBV18
J gene: .
CDR3 protein: CASSLSFRGGYEQYF

V gene: TRBV5-8
J gene: TRBJ1-1
CDR3 protein: CASSLAQGYTEAFF

V gene: TRBV6-5
J gene: TRBJ1-1
CDR3 protein: CASSLRDRAGTEAFF

V gene: TRBV7-3
J gene: TRBJ2-5
CDR3 protein: CASSFQETQYF

V gene: TRBV11-2
J gene: TRBJ1-2
CDR3 protein: CASSITGNYGYTF

V gene: TRBV7-2
J gene: TRBJ2-7
CDR3 protein: CASSPGGISSYEQYF

V gene: TRBV6-5
J gene: TRBJ1-1
CDR3 protein: CASTHPGQGNTEAFF

V gene: TRBV7-2
J gene: TRBJ2-7
CDR3 protein: CASSLFAPPSEQYF

V gene: TRBV29-1
J gene: TRBJ2-3
CDR3 protein: CSTSGGLPDTQYF

V gene: TRBV23-1
J gene: TRBJ2-2
CDR3 protein: CASSQVLTGELFF

V gene: TRBV27
J gene: TRBJ2-7
CDR3 protein: CASSLSRGGPYEQYF

V gene: TRBV2
J gene: TRBJ1-1
CDR3 protein: CASSGDTEAFF

V gene: TRBV7-2
J gene: TRBJ2-7
CDR3 protein: CASSLPWIYEQYF

V gene: TRBV4-1
J gene: TRBJ1-2
CDR3 protein: CASSQPGQTYGYTF

V gene: TRBV7-8
J gene: TRBJ1-2
CDR3 protein: CASSLVPNYGYTF

V gene: TRBV7-7
J gene: TRBJ2-7
CDR3 protein: CASSQSFHSPLEQYF

V gene: TRBV5-1
J gene: TRBJ2-3
CDR3 protein: CASSFDRGITDTQYF

V gene: TRBV29-1
J gene: TRBJ2-1
CDR3 protein: CSVRDNEQFF

V gene: TRBV19
J gene: TRBJ2-1
CDR3 protein: CASSTRRLAGTGEQFF

V gene: TRBV6-5
J gene: TRBJ1-2
CDR3 protein: CASSYSSGGITRYTF

V gene: TRBV4-3
J gene: TRBJ2-2
CDR3 protein: CASSRKTSGGAHGELFF